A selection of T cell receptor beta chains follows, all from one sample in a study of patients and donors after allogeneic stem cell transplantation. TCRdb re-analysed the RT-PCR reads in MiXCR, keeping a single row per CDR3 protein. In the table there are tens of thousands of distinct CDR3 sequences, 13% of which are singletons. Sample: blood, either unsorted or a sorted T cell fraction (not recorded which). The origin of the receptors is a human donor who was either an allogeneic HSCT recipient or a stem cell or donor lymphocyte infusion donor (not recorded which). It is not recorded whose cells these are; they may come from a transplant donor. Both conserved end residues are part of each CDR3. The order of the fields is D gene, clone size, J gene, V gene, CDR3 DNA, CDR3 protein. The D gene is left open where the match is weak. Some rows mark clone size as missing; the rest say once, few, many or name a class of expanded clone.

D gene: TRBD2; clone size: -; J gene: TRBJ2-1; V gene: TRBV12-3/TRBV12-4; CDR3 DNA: TGTGCCAGCACCATCGGGACTAGCGGGATGAATGAGCAGTTCTTC; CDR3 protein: CASTIGTSGMNEQFF
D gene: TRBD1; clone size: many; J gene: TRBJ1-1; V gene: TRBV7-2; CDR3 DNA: TGTGCCAGCAGCTTCGACAGGGGGGCGAACACTGAAGCTTTCTTT; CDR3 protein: CASSFDRGANTEAFF
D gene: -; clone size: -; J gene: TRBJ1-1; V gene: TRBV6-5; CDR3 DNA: TGTGCCAGCAGCCCAGGGTTCCAGTACACTGAAGCTTTCTTT; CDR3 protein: CASSPGFQYTEAFF
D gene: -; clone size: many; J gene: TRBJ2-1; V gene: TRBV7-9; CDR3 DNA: TGTGCCAGCAGCCGAAGCACCTCCCTACGGAATGAGCAGTTCTTC; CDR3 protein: CASSRSTSLRNEQFF
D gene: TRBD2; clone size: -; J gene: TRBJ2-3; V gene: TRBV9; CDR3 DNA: TGTGCCAGCAGCGTAGGACTAGCGGTCACAGATACGCAGTATTTT; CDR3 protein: CASSVGLAVTDTQYF
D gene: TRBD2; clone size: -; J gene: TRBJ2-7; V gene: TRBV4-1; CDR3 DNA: TGCGCCAGCAGCCAAGGACTAGCGGGAGGCAGCTACGAGCAGTACTTC; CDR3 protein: CASSQGLAGGSYEQYF
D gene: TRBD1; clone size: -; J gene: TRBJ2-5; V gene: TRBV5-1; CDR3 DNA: TGCGCCAGCAGCGCGGGACAGGGGGATGGAACCCAGTACTTC; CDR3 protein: CASSAGQGDGTQYF
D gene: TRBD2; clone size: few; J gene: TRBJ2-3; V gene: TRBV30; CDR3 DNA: TGTGCCTGGAGTGGAATGGGACTAGCGGGATTCGGGAGTACGCAGTATTTT; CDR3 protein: CAWSGMGLAGFGSTQYF
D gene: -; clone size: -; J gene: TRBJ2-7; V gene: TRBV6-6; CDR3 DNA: TGTGCCACCTTCGAGGACTCCTACGAGCAGTACTTC; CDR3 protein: CATFEDSYEQYF
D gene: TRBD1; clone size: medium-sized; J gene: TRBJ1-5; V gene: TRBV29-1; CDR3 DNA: TGCAGCGTTGGGACAGGGATACTTGGGAGCAATCAGCCCCAGCATTTT; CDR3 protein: CSVGTGILGSNQPQHF
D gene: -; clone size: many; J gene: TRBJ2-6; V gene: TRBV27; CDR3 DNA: TGTGCCAGCAGACATATTGCTCTCTCTGGGGCCAACGTCCTGACTTTC; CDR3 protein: CASRHIALSGANVLTF
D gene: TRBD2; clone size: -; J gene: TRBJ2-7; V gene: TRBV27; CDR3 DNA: TGTGCCAGCAGTTTTGGCGGGAGCTCGTACGAGCAGTACTTC; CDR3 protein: CASSFGGSSYEQYF
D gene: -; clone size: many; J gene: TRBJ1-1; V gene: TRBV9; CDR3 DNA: TGTGCCAGCAGCGGGGGAACGTACACTGAAGCTTTCTTT; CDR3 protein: CASSGGTYTEAFF
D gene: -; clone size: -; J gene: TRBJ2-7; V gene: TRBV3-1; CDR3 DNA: TGTGCCAGCAGCCAAGACGGGCACGAGCAGTACTTC; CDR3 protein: CASSQDGHEQYF
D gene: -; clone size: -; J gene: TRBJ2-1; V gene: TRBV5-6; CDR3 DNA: TGTGCCAGCAGCTTGGGCGCAGGGAGCTCCTACAATGAGCAGTTCTTC; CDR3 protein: CASSLGAGSSYNEQFF
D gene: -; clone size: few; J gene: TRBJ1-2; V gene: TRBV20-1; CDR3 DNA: TGCAGTGCTAGAGATTTCAAACAGAAGTTTCTATCCGACTATGGCTACACCTTC; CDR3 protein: CSARDFKQKFLSDYGYTF
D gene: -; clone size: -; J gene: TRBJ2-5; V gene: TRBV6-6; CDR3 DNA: TGTGCCAGCAGTCGGACTCCAGAGACCCAGTACTTC; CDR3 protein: CASSRTPETQYF
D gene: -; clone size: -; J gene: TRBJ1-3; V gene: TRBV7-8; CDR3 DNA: TGTGCCAGCAGCTTAGCGCCGGACAGCCGTTTCTCTGGAAACACCATATATTTT; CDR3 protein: CASSLAPDSRFSGNTIYF
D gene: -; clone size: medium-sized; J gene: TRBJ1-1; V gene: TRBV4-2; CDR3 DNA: TGTGCCAGCAGCCTATATGGGGGGGTTGGCACTGAAGCTTTCTTT; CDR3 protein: CASSLYGGVGTEAFF
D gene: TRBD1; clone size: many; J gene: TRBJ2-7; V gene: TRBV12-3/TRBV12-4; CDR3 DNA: TGTGCCAGCAGTTTGACAGGGTACGAGCAGTACTTC; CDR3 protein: CASSLTGYEQYF
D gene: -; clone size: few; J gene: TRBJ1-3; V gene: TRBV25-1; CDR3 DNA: TGTGCCAGCAGTGAATGGGGCAGCTCTGGAAACACCATATATTTT; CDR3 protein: CASSEWGSSGNTIYF
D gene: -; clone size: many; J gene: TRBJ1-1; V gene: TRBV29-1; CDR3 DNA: TGCAGCGTTGAACGAGGTATTGGCCCTGAAGCTTTCTTT; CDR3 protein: CSVERGIGPEAFF
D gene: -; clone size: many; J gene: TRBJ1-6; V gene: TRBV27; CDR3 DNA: TGTGCCAGCAGTTTAATTAGGGGAGCAGGTTCACCCCTCCACTTT; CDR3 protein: CASSLIRGAGSPLHF